A single sample gave rise to the 29 T cell receptor beta chains below, sequenced in a study of CD8 T cells in Susac syndrome. An amount of RNA that ranged from roughly 0.45 to 1 ug was reverse transcribed with random hexamers. Via MiXCR, TCRdb re-called the immunoSEQ multiplex PCR reads, giving one row per CDR3 protein. This repertoire shows 120,000 or so distinct CDR3 sequences, 90% to 95% found once; its top ten account for 0.1% to 0.15%. The specimen sequenced was CD4+ T cells from PBMCs. Source of these receptors: a human donor with multiple sclerosis.

The chain recombines TRBV12-3 or TRBV12-4 with TRBJ1-1, with D perhaps matching TRBD1 (5 bases). V was cut by 0 bases and J by 11 bases, with 10 bases left in between. The CDR3 is 12 amino acids. The CDR3 here is CASSLAGVGAFF. The CDR3 DNA sequence: TGTGCCAGCAGTTTAGCGGGGGTAGGGGCTTTCTTT.

The chain links TRBV18 to TRBJ1-5; D is uncertain. This CDR3 is built from 14 residues. The germline V gene encodes CDR1 KGHSH and CDR2 LQKENI. Trimming removed 3 bases at V and 3 bases at J, with 9 bases between. The CDR3 DNA reads TGTGCCAGCTCACCGAGCAGAGACAATCAGCCCCAGCATTTT. Translating gives CASSPSRDNQPQHF.

V gene TRBV2 combines with J gene TRBJ2-7; the match to TRBD2 covers 7 bases. Germline CDR1 is SNHLY and CDR2 is FYNNEI. V shed 2 bases, J shed 4 bases, and the junction held 5 bases outside the gene matches. This CDR3 has 14 amino acids. The CDR3, as DNA: TGTGCCAGCAGTGAATCGGGGGAGGGTTACGAGCAGTACTTC. Translating it yields CASSESGEGYEQYF.

This chain links TRBV27 with TRBJ1-6; 7 nucleotides line up with TRBD1. The length of the CDR3 is 14 residues. Germline-derived CDR1 and CDR2 are MNHEY and SMNVEV (reference sequence). V dropped 1 base and J dropped 9; count of bases not matched to a gene: 3. In DNA, the CDR3 is TGTGCCAGCAGTTTATACAGGGGTGGTTCACCCCTCCACTTT. Its protein product is CASSLYRGGSPLHF.

V gene TRBV29-1 combines with J gene TRBJ2-1, with D hard to call. From germline, CDR1 is SQVTM and CDR2 ANQGSEA. CDR3 length equals 12 residues. Trimming shortened V by 3 bases and J by 5 bases, and 8 bases separated the two germline ends. CDR3 protein: CSVDGLHNEQFF. CDR3 nucleotides: TGCAGCGTTGACGGGCTCCACAATGAGCAGTTCTTC.

V is TRBV19 and J is TRBJ1-1, with D uncertain. The V gene's germline CDR1 is LNHDA and CDR2 SQIVND (reference sequence). The CDR3 contains 14 residues. Trimming took off 4 bases at V and 8 bases at J, with 17 bases between the two ends. The DNA of the CDR3 is TGTGCCAGTAGTAACCTGTACACGCCTAGGGAAGCTTTCTTT. This translates into CASSNLYTPREAFF.

Written as DNA, the CDR3 is TGTGCCAGCAGCCTACGGGACAGCCTCCAAGAGACCCAGTACTTC. It specifies CASSLRDSLQETQYF. This chain links TRBV7-9 with TRBJ2-5; 7 bases agree with TRBD1. The CDR3 runs to 15 residues. Germline trimming cut 5 bases from V and 1 base from J; bases unmatched to any gene: 7. Germline-derived CDR1 and CDR2 are SEHNR and FQNEAQ (reference sequence).

This chain joins TRBV6-1 and TRBJ2-1; TRBD2 matches at 13 bases. Germline trimming cut 10 bases from V and 5 bases from J; bases unmatched to any gene: 11. This CDR3 has 16 amino acids. Germline V gene data show CDR1 as MNHNS and CDR2 as SASEGT. The chain's CDR3 is CATRTVGTSGNNEQFF. The DNA for the CDR3 is TGTGCCACCCGGACGGTAGGGACTAGCGGGAACAATGAGCAGTTCTTC.

CDR3 loop: CASSDLGTQYF. The DNA for the CDR3 is TGCGCCAGCAGCGACCTGGGGACCCAGTACTTC. The chain employs TRBV5-1 and TRBJ2-5; no reliable D call. CDR1 and CDR2 (germline): SGHRS, YFSETQ. The CDR3 runs 11 residues. V was cut by 4 bases and J by 7 bases, with 8 bases left in between.

The rearrangement joins TRBV25-1 to TRBJ1-1, with D unclear. V shed 6 bases and J shed 8 bases, with 10 bases lying between them. The CDR3 covers 11 residues. Germline lookup yields CDR1 MGHDK and CDR2 SYGVNS. CDR3 loop: CASRVNLEAFF. The CDR3 region has the DNA TGTGCCAGCAGGGTGAATCTCGAAGCTTTCTTT.

This clonotype turned up a few times. The gene calls are TRBV7-2 and TRBJ2-7; 7 bases map to TRBD1. This CDR3 is built from 14 residues. The germline V gene has CDR1 SGHTA and CDR2 FQGNSA. Trimming took 5 bases from V and 0 from J; bases not matched to a gene: 4. DNA of the CDR3: TGTGCCAGCAGCCGCGGACAGGCCTCCTACGAGCAGTACTTC. It translates to CASSRGQASYEQYF.

J is TRBJ2-2 and V is TRBV2, with a tentative D call TRBD2 (5 bases). CDR1 SNHLY and CDR2 FYNNEI come from the germline V gene. This CDR3 region has 12 residues. V lost 8 bases to trimming and J lost 6 bases, with 10 bases between them. CDR3 bases: TGTGCCAGCCTCGCGGAGGCCGGGGAGCTGTTTTTT. Residues: CASLAEAGELFF.

J is TRBJ2-5 and V is TRBV12-3 or TRBV12-4; 14 bases align to TRBD2. V shed 5 bases, J shed 5 bases, and the junction held 4 bases outside the gene matches. The CDR3 is 15 amino acids. The CDR3 loop is CASSPGTSGSETQYF. In DNA form, the CDR3 reads TGTGCCAGCAGTCCCGGGACTAGCGGGAGCGAGACCCAGTACTTC.

The chain uses TRBV29-1 and TRBJ2-7; perhaps D is TRBD1 or TRBD2 (6 bases each). Deletions cut 4 bases from V and 4 bases from J, with 14 bases between. Germline V gives CDR1 SQVTM, CDR2 ANQGSEA. The CDR3 extends over 13 amino acids. The CDR3 sequence is CSVVGGGTYEQYF. DNA for the CDR3: TGCAGCGTTGTGGGTGGAGGGACATACGAGCAGTACTTC.

The chain couples TRBV5-6 to TRBJ1-1; D gene unclear. The CDR3 extends over 15 amino acids. The V end was cut by 0 bases, the J end by 1 base, with 10 bases between. The germline V gene has CDR1 SGHDT and CDR2 YYEEEE. CDR3 DNA sequence: TGTGCCAGCAGCTTGGATGGCAGGCGGAACACTGAAGCTTTCTTT. Residues: CASSLDGRRNTEAFF.

The CDR3 DNA follows: TGTGCCAGCAGCGGTCTTGGGGGGCAGGTTAACTATGGCTACACCTTC. As protein: CASSGLGGQVNYGYTF. V gene TRBV11-2 combines with J gene TRBJ1-2; tentatively, D is TRBD1 (6 bases). Per the germline V gene, CDR1 is SGHAT and CDR2 is FQNNGV. The CDR3 has 16 residues. V was shortened by 5 bases and J by 1 base, with 17 bases between the two germline ends.

This chain joins TRBV20-1 and TRBJ2-6; D gene unclear. Looked up from germline, CDR1 is DFQATT and CDR2 is SNEGSKA (reference sequence). The germline V and J ends were trimmed by 2 bases and 3 bases, with 11 bases remaining between them. The CDR3 is 15 amino acids. CDR3 in amino acids: CSARPDTRGANVLTF. The CDR3 DNA follows: TGCAGTGCTAGACCTGACACGCGTGGGGCCAACGTCCTGACTTTC.

This chain links TRBV4-3 with TRBJ1-1; possibly TRBD1 for D (5 bases). The CDR3 extends over 15 amino acids. The V and J ends lost 0 bases and 4 bases respectively, with 12 bases between them. Germline loops: CDR1 LGHNA, CDR2 YSLEER. In nucleotides, the CDR3 is TGCGCCAGCAGCCAAGACCCGTGGGGGAGCACTGAAGCTTTCTTT. It specifies CASSQDPWGSTEAFF.

This chain joins TRBV18 and TRBJ1-1, with D unresolved. The CDR3 consists of 13 residues. Germline lookup yields CDR1 KGHSH and CDR2 LQKENI. The V end was cut by 2 bases, the J end by 2 bases, with 6 bases between. Here the CDR3 reads CASSPDANTEAFF. The CDR3, as DNA: TGTGCCAGCTCACCAGACGCTAACACTGAAGCTTTCTTT.

The V and J genes are TRBV6-1 and TRBJ1-3; D is possibly TRBD1 (5 bases). This CDR3 comprises 14 residues. Germline-derived CDR1 and CDR2 are MNHNS and SASEGT. With 5 bases removed from V and 12 bases from J, the gap between germline ends came to 20 bases. CDR3 sequence reads: CASSSTLSGTGIYF. The CDR3 DNA follows: TGTGCCAGCAGTTCGACACTTTCCGGGACGGGCATATATTTT.

The count of this clonotype is one. V gene TRBV9 combines with J gene TRBJ2-1; 8 positions agree with TRBD2. The CDR3 totals 16 residues. Germline assignment: CDR1 SGDLS and CDR2 YYNGEE. The trim removed 6 bases at V and 3 bases at J, leaving 11 bases unmatched. CDR3 residues: CASMPHSAGGYNEQFF. The CDR3 DNA reads as TGTGCCAGCATGCCCCACTCCGCGGGGGGCTACAATGAGCAGTTCTTC.

The CDR3 DNA is TGTGCCAGCAGCTTAGCCTATGACGGCTACGAGCAGTACTTC. Its protein is CASSLAYDGYEQYF. This chain uses TRBV11-2 with TRBJ2-7; the D is unclear. This CDR3 comprises 14 residues. CDR1 is SGHAT and CDR2 is FQNNGV in the germline V gene. V was trimmed by 1 base and J by 3 bases, leaving 10 bases between them. The full variable domain, its missing parts supplied by reference TRBV11-2 and TRBJ2-7, is EAGVAQSPRYKIIEKRQSVAFWCNPISGHATLYWYQQILGQGPKLLIQFQNNGVVDDSQLPKDRFSAERLKGVDSTLKIQPAKLEDSAVYLCASSLAYDGYEQYFGPGTRLTVT.

The chain combines TRBV7-9 with TRBJ1-3, with TRBD1 matching 8 bases. Germline CDR1 SEHNR, CDR2 FQNEAQ (reference sequence). V was pared by 3 bases and J by 2 bases, with 3 bases of the junction left unmatched. CDR3 size: 15 residues. CDR3 DNA: TGTGCCAGCAGCTTGACAGGGGAGACTGGAAACACCATATATTTT. Protein product: CASSLTGETGNTIYF.

This sequence joins TRBV29-1 and TRBJ1-2; possibly TRBD1 for D (5 bases). The CDR3 extends over 13 amino acids. V lost 6 bases and J lost 2, with 13 bases in between. CDR1 SQVTM and CDR2 ANQGSEA come from the germline V gene. The CDR3 nucleotides read TGCAGCGTATGGGACGGAAGAAACTATGGCTACACCTTC. The encoded protein is CSVWDGRNYGYTF.

This clonotype was seen only once. The chain uses TRBV4-3 and TRBJ2-3, with 7 positions matching TRBD1. The CDR3 is 15 amino acids. Trimming at V came to 4 bases and at J to 1 base, leaving 5 bases not matched to a gene. Germline V gene sequence: CDR1 LGHNA, CDR2 YSLEER. DNA for the CDR3: TGCGCCAGCAGCCCAAGGGGGCAGGGCACAGATACGCAGTATTTT. Translation gives CASSPRGQGTDTQYF.

The chain recombines TRBV7-9 with TRBJ2-1, with D perhaps matching TRBD1 (5 bases). Germline V gene lookup returns CDR1 SEHNR and CDR2 FQNEAQ (reference sequence). CDR3 size: 15 residues. The germline V and J ends were trimmed by 2 bases and 2 bases, with 10 bases remaining between them. DNA of the CDR3: TGTGCCAGCAGCTTAACCCCAGGGACCTACAATGAGCAGTTCTTC. It is translated as CASSLTPGTYNEQFF.

J is TRBJ1-2 and V is TRBV6-1; D possibly corresponds to TRBD1 (6 bases). V dropped 1 base and J dropped 0 bases, with 6 bases sitting between them. CDR3 length: 14 residues. Germline-derived CDR1 and CDR2 are MNHNS and SASEGT. This CDR3 reads CASSEGTANYGYTF. CDR3 coding DNA: TGTGCCAGCAGTGAAGGGACAGCTAACTATGGCTACACCTTC.

This chain's CDR3 is CASSSTGPAAYEQYF. The CDR3 DNA sequence: TGCGCCAGCAGCTCAACAGGCCCCGCCGCCTACGAGCAGTACTTC. V and J are TRBV5-1 and TRBJ2-7, with a possible D match to TRBD1 (5 bases). The CDR3 covers 15 residues. The germline gives CDR1 SGHRS, CDR2 YFSETQ. Trimming removed 3 bases from V and 2 bases from J, with 15 bases in between.

This clonotype was recorded once. This CDR3 is CASSPRFTAQESNQPQHF. The CDR3 region has the DNA TGTGCCAGCTCACCGCGATTCACAGCCCAGGAGAGCAATCAGCCCCAGCATTTT. The chain employs TRBV18 and TRBJ1-5, with unresolved D. This CDR3 region has 18 residues. Germline CDR1 reads KGHSH; CDR2 reads LQKENI. Between the trimmed V and J ends, which lost 3 bases and 1 base, there was a span of 19 bases.